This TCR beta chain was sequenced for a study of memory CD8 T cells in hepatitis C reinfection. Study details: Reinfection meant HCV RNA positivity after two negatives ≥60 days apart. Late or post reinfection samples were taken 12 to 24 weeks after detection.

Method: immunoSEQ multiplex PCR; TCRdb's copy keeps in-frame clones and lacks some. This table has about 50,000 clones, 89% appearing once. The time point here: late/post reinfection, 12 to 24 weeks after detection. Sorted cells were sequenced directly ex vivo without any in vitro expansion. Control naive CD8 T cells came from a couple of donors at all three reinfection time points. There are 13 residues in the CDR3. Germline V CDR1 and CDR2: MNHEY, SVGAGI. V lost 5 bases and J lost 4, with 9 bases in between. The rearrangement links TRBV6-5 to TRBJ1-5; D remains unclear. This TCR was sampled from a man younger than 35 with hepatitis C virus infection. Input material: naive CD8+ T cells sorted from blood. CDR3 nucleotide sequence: TGTGCCAGCAGTCACGACGGGAATCAGCCCCAGCATTTT. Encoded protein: CASSHDGNQPQHF.